The rows below give T cell receptor beta chains drawn from one sample of a study of technical replicates of blood from a few donors. Using immunoSEQ multiplex PCR, the repertoire was profiled, and TCRdb retains in-frame clones only, with some absent. The table has 75,000 to 100,000 clones, roughly 94% seen once. The sample comprised T cells isolated from PBMCs. These receptors all come from a human donor in good health. Each CDR3 is given with its conserved first and last residue.

V	J	CDR3
TRBV4-3	TRBJ2-3	CASSQVERGGSTDTQYF
TRBV19	TRBJ1-5	CASKDGGGLLNQPQHF
TRBV9	TRBJ2-7	CASSSGGSSYEQYF
TRBV7-2	TRBJ2-3	CASVAGGHSTDTQYF
TRBV29-1	TRBJ2-7	CSVELTGAPSGEQYF
TRBV5-1	TRBJ2-3	CASSLAPDLGPSTDTQYF
TRBV27	TRBJ1-5	CASSSGGSWPQHF
TRBV27	TRBJ2-7	CASSLVGTGTNEQYF
TRBV12-5	TRBJ2-7	CASGLGAYYEQYF
TRBV29-1	TRBJ2-3	CSAQGLLDTQYF
TRBV9	TRBJ2-5	CASSVSGPQETQYF
TRBV7-6	TRBJ2-1	CASSLGSQPYNEQFF
TRBV7-6	TRBJ1-3	CASSLEWGRGNTIYF
TRBV27	TRBJ1-2	CASSLSGTNYGYTF
TRBV28	TRBJ2-1	CASSPRGTGVNEQFF
TRBV28	TRBJ2-7	CASSLASVPYEQYF
TRBV7-8	TRBJ2-3	CASSPSPEREVQDTQYF
TRBV4-2	TRBJ2-7	CASSQGRGTELYRAYEQYF
TRBV7-8	TRBJ1-1	CASSLDLRKTEAFF
TRBV5-6	TRBJ2-2	CASSWDRNTGELFF
TRBV11-3	TRBJ2-5	CASSSQGTGETQYF
TRBV6-5	TRBJ1-5	CASSGQPSNQPQHF
TRBV7-2	TRBJ2-1	CASSLNPSGVNNEQFF
TRBV6-5	TRBJ1-4	CASSYTPGEKLFF
TRBV28	TRBJ2-7	CASSLRRARDEQYF
TRBV11-3	TRBJ2-6	CASRASGANVLTF
TRBV10-3	TRBJ2-1	CAISGTGVDEQFF
TRBV6-6	TRBJ2-7	CASTDSSYEQYF
TRBV6-1	TRBJ2-3	CASSETVTDTQYF
TRBV6-5	TRBJ1-4	CASSETRQKEKLFF
TRBV27	TRBJ2-7	CASSLLGLAGYEQYF
TRBV6-4	TRBJ1-2	CASSGAGGGYTF
TRBV27	TRBJ1-1	CASSPPGWARTEAFF
TRBV9	TRBJ2-3	CASRPAGGSDTQYF
TRBV2	TRBJ1-1	CASSEGSRTEAFF
TRBV28	TRBJ1-1	CASSFLTGIRAEAFF
TRBV10-3	TRBJ2-2	CAISVIAGEETGELFF
TRBV1	TRBJ2-1	CTSRTTSGRSDEQFF
TRBV19	TRBJ1-5	CASSEGQVHNQPQHF
TRBV6-5	TRBJ1-2	CASSYRLQGLGYTF